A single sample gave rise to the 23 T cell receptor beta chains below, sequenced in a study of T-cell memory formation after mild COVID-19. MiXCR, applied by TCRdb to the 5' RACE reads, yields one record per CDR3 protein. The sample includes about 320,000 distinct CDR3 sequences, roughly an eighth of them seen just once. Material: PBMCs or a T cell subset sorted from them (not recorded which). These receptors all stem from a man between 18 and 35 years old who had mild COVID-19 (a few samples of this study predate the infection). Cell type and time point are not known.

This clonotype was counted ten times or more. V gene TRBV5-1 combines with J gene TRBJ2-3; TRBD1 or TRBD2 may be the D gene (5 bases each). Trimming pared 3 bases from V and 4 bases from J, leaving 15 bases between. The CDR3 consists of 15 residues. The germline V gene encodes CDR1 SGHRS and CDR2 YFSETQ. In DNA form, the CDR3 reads TGCGCCAGCAGCTCCCGGGACCCGAGGGCAGATACGCAGTATTTT. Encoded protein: CASSSRDPRADTQYF.

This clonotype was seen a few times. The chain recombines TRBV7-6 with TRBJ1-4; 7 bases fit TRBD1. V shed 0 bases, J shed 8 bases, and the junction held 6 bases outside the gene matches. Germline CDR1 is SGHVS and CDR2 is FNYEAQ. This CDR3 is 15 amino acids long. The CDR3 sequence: CASSLADRVGEKLFF. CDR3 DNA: TGTGCCAGCAGCTTAGCCGACAGGGTGGGGGAAAAACTGTTTTTT.

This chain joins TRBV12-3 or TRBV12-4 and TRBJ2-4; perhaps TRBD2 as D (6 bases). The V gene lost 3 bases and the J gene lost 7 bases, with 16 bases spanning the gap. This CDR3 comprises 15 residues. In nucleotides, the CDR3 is TGTGCCAGCAGTTTTCGGGGGACCCTTCGGAACATTCAGTACTTC. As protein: CASSFRGTLRNIQYF.

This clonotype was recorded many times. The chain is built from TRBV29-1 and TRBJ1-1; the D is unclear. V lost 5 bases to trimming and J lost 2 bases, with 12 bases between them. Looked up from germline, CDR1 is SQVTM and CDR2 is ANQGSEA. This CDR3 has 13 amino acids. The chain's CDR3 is CSVWFSGNTEAFF. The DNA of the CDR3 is TGCAGCGTTTGGTTCTCGGGAAACACTGAAGCTTTCTTT.

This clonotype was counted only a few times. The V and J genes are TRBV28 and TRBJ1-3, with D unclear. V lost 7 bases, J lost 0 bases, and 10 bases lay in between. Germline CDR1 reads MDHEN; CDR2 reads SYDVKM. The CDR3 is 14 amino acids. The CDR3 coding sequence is TGTGCCAGCAATCAAGGGAACTCTGGAAACACCATATATTTT. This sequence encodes CASNQGNSGNTIYF.

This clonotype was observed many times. CDR3 protein: CASSQEGGNTIYF. The CDR3 DNA sequence: TGCGCCAGCAGCCAAGAGGGTGGAAACACCATATATTTT. The rearrangement uses TRBV4-1 and TRBJ1-3; D is unclear. V was cut by 0 bases and J by 3 bases, with 3 bases left in between. Germline CDR1 MGHRA, CDR2 YSYEKL. The CDR3 length is 13 residues.

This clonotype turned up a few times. This CDR3 reads CASSAHRDTGQYV. CDR3 in DNA: TGTGCCAGCAGCGCACACCGGGACACCGGGCAGTACGTC. The rearrangement uses TRBV7-2 and TRBJ2-7; perhaps TRBD1 as D (6 bases). The CDR3 contains 13 residues. Trimming took 5 bases from V and 9 from J, leaving 17 bases between them. CDR1 and CDR2 from the germline V gene are SGHTA and FQGNSA.

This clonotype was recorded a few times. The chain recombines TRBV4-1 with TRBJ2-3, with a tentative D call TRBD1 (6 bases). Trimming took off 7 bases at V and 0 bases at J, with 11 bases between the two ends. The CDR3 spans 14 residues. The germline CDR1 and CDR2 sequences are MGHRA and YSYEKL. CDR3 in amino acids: CASKKQGSTDTQYF. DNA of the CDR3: TGCGCCAGCAAAAAACAGGGAAGCACAGATACGCAGTATTTT.

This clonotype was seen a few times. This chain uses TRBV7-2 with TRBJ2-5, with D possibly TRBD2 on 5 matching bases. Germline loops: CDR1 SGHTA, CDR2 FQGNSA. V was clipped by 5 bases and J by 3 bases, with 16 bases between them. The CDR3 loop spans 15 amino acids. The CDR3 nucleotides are TGTGCCAGCAGCCAAGAGGGTAGGGAGAAAGAGACCCAGTACTTC. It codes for CASSQEGREKETQYF.

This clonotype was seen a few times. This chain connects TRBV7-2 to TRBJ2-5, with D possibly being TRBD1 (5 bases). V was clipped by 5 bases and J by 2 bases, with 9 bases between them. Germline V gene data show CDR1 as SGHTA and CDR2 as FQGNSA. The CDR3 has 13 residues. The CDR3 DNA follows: TGTGCCAGCAGCGTCACAGGACAAGAGACCCAGTACTTC. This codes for CASSVTGQETQYF.

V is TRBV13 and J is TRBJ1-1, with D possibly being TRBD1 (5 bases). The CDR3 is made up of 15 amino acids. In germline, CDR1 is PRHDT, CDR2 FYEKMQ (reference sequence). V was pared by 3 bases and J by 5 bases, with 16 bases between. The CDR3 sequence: CASSFPGLTGTEAFF. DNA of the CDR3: TGTGCCAGCAGCTTCCCAGGGTTGACGGGTACTGAAGCTTTCTTT.

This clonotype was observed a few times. The CDR3 DNA sequence: TGTGCCAGCAGTGAATATACAGGGGCCCGGGGCTACACCTTC. Encoded protein: CASSEYTGARGYTF. This rearrangement joins TRBV25-1 to TRBJ1-2, with 7 bases aligning to TRBD1. The germline CDR1 and CDR2 sequences are MGHDK and SYGVNS. CDR3 size: 14 residues. J gave up 8 bases and V 0 bases, and 6 bases lay outside the gene matches.

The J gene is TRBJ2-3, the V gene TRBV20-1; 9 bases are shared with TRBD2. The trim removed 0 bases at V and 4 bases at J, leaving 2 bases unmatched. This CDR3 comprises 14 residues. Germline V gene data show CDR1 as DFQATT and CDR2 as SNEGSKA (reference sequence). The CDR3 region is CSARDLAGSDTQYF. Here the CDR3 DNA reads TGCAGTGCTAGAGATCTAGCGGGGTCAGATACGCAGTATTTT.

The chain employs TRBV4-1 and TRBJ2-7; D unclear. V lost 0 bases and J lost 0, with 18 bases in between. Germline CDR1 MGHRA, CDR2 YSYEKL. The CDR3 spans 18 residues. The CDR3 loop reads CASSQEPRKGFYSYEQYF. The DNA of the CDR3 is TGCGCCAGCAGCCAAGAGCCCAGGAAGGGCTTCTACTCCTACGAGCAGTACTTC.

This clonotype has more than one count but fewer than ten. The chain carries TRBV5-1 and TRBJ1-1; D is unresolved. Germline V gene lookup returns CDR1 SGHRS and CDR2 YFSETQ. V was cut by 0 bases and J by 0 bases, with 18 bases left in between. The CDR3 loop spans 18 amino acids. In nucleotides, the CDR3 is TGCGCCAGCAGCTTGGGGCTGCGGTCAGAATCAATGAACACTGAAGCTTTCTTT. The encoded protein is CASSLGLRSESMNTEAFF.

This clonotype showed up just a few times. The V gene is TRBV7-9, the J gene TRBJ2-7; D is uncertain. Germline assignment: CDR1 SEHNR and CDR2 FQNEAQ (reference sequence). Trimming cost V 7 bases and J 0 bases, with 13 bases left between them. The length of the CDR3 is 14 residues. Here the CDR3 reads CASNSDPPSYEQYV. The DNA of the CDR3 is TGTGCCAGCAATTCCGACCCTCCCTCCTACGAGCAGTACGTC.

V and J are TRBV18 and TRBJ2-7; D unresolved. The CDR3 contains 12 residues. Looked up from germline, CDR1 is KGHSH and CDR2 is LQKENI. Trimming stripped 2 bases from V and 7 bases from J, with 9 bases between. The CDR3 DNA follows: TGTGCCAGCTCACCAGGGATCGGTGAGCAGTACTTC. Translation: CASSPGIGEQYF.

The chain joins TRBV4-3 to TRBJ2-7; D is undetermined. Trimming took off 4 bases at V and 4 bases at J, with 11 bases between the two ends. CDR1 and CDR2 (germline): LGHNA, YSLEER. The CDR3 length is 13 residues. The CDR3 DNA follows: TGCGCCAGCAGCCGGGCTTTGGGGTACGAGCAGTACTTC. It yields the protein CASSRALGYEQYF.

Here the CDR3 DNA reads TGTGCCAGCAGCCCCGAGCAGGCCGACTATAATTCACCCCTCCACTTT. The encoded protein is CASSPEQADYNSPLHF. J is TRBJ1-6 and V is TRBV7-2; D gene unclear. V was shortened by 5 bases and J by 3 bases, with 14 bases between the two germline ends. The germline V gene encodes CDR1 SGHTA and CDR2 FQGNSA. The CDR3 contains 16 residues.

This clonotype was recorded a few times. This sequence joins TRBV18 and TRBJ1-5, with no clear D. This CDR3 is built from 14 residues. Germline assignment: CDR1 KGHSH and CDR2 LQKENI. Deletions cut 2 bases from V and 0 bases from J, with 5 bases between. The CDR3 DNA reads TGTGCCAGCTCACCAGCTTATAGCAATCAGCCCCAGCATTTT. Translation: CASSPAYSNQPQHF.

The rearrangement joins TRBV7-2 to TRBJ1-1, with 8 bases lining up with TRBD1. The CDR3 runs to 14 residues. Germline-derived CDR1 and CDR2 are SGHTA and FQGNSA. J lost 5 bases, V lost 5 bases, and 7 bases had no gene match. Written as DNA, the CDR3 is TGTGCCAGCAGCCCCTCAGGGGGCAGGACTGAAGCTTTCTTT. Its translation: CASSPSGGRTEAFF.

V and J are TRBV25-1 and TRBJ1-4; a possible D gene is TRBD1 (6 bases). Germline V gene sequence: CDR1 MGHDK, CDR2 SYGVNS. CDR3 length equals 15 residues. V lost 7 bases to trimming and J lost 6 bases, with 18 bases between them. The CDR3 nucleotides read TGTGCCAGCACCTCTGAGGGAGGGGGACATGAAAAACTGTTTTTT. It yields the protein CASTSEGGGHEKLFF.

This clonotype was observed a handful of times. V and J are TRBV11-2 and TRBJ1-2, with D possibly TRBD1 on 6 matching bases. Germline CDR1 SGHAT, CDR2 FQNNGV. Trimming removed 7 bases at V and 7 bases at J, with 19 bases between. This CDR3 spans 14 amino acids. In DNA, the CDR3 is TGTGCCAGCACCCCAGGGGCCGGCACGTTTGGCTACACCTTC. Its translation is CASTPGAGTFGYTF.